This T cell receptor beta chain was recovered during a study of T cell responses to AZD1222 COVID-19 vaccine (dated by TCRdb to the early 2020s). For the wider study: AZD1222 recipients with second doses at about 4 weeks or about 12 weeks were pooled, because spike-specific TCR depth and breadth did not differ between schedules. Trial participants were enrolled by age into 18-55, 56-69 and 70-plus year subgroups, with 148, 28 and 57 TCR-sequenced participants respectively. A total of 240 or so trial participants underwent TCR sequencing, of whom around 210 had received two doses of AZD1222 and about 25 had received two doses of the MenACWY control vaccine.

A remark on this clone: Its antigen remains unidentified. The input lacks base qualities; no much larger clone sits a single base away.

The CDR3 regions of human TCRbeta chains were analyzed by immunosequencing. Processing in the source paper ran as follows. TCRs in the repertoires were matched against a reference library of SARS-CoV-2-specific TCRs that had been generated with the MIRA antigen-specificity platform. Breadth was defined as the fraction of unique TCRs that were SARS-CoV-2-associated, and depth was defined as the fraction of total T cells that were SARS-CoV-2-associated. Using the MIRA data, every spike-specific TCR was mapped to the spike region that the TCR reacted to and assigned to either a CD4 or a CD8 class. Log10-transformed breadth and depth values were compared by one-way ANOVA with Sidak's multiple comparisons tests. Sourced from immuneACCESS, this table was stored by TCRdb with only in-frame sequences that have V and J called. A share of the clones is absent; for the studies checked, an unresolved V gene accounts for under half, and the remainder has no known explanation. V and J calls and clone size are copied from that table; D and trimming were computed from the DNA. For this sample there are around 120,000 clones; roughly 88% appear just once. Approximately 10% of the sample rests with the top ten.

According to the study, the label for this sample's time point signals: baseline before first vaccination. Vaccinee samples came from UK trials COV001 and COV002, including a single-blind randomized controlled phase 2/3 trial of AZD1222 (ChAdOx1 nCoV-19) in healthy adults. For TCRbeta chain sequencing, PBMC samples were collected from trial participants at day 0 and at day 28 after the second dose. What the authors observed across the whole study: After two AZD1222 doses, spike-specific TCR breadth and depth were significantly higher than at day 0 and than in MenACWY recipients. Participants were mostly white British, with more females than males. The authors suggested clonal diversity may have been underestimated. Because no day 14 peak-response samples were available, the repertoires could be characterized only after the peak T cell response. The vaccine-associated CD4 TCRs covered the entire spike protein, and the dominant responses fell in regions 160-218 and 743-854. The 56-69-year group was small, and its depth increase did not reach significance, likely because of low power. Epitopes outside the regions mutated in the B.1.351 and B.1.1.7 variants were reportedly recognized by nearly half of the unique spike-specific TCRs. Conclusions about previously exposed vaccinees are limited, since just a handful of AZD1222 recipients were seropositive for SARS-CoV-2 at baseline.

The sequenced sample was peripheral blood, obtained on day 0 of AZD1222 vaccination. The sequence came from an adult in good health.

The CDR3: CASSQDGFGSYEQYF. The nucleotide sequence is given as TGCGCCAGCAGCCAAGACGGGTTTGGCTCCTACGAGCAGTACTTC. The V gene is TRBV4-1 and the J gene is TRBJ2-7, with no reliable assignment of the D segment. The germline V gene specifies MGHRA as CDR1 and YSYEKL as CDR2. V is reduced by 0 bases and J by 0 bases, leaving a spacing of 9 bases between them. Taken from cysteine to phenylalanine, the CDR3 has 15 residues. CDR3 DNA only is kept here, 45 bases in frame from base 1.